The clone carrying this T cell receptor (beta chain) was recorded a few times. Its antigen is as yet unknown. The V gene lost 0 bases and the J gene lost 7 bases, with 13 bases spanning the gap. The germline V gene has CDR1 SGHRS and CDR2 YFSETQ. The CDR3 loop spans 14 amino acids. The data are from a study of cytomegalovirus exposure and HLA in healthy donors. In the PCR, 60 Vbeta and 13 Jbeta primers were used. Here immunoSEQ multiplex PCR was the method, and the copy in TCRdb shows in-frame clones only, minus some. This table holds 90,000 to 110,000 clones, 75% to 85% found once. General study points: Highly shared sequence variants in one cluster were likely a sequencing artifact. Clonal expansion was found to be greater in HLA-associated TCR beta chains than in equally common others in a later analysis. Researchers left out some V segments, among them TRBV6-2 and TRBV6-3, as indistinguishable. Using a false discovery rate of 0.05, a later analysis showed that about 16,000 TCR beta sequences were associated with HLA alleles.

This TCR came from a young man in good health and CMV-seronegative. The sample taken for sequencing was PBMCs. The rearrangement links TRBV5-1 to TRBJ1-2; perhaps TRBD1 as D (5 bases). The chain's CDR3 is CASSLAQGGSGYTF. CDR3 nucleotides: TGCGCCAGCAGCTTGGCCCAGGGAGGGAGTGGCTACACCTTC. Variable domain in full (rest from reference TRBV5-1 and TRBJ1-2): KAGVTQTPRYLIKTRGQQVTLSCSPISGHRSVSWYQQTPGQGLQFLFEYFSETQRNKGNFPGRFSGRQFSNSRSEMNVSTLELGDSALYLCASSLAQGGSGYTFGSGTRLTVV.